This entry concerns a single T cell receptor beta chain. As handled by the study authors: Reference gene primer amplification gave nucleated cell count estimates. Libraries were prepared by immunoSEQ multiplex PCR; TCRdb keeps only in-frame clonotypes and omits some of them. That table gives V, J and clone size, and the DNA gave D and trimming. The table records around 70,000 clones, roughly nine tenths of them present only once. These data are taken from a study of blood T cell repertoires in COVID-19. At the level of the study: PBMCs, B-cell-depleted T cells, or T cells provided the cDNA or gDNA that made up the material.

The CDR3 has 12 residues. V gave up 5 bases and J gave up 4 bases; unmatched junction bases: 0. The chain has TRBV12-3 or TRBV12-4 and TRBJ2-3; 7 nucleotides match TRBD1. Sequencing used peripheral blood. This receptor was taken from a human donor in a cohort sampled during active COVID-19. CDR3 in DNA: TGTGCCAGCAGTACAGGGGCAGATACGCAGTATTTT. This translates into CASSTGADTQYF.